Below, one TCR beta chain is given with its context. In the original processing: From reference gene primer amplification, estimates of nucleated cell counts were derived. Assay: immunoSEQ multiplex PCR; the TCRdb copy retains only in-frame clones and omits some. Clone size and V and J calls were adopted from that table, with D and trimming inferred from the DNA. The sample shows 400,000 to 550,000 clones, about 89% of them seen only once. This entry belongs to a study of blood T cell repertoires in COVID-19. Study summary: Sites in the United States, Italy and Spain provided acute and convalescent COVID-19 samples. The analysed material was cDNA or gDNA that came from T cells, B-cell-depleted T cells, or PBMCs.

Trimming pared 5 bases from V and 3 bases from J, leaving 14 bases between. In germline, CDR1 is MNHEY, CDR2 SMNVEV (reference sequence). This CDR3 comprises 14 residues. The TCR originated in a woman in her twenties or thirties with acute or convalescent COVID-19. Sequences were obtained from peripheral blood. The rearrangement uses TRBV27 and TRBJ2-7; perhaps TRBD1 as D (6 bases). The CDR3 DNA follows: TGTGCCAGCAGTCGCCTGACAGGCCGCTACGAGCAGTACTTC. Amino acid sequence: CASSRLTGRYEQYF.